The clone carrying this T cell receptor (beta chain) was seen a handful of times. Its antigen is currently unknown. Ligated cDNA underwent four rounds of PCR with nested alpha and beta constant region primers and SP2. TCRdb re-analysed the 5' RACE reads in MiXCR, keeping a single row per CDR3 protein. The table includes 50,000 or so distinct CDR3 sequences, 7.2% detected once. The data derive from a study of naive and memory T cell subsets. Notes on the study in general: TCR transcript changes with activation or differentiation may affect this RNA method.

A UMI-containing oligonucleotide was joined by 3' ligation to the TCR cDNA template. Cells were not sorted; total RNA input targeted about 1 to 1000 ng. This receptor was identified in a male donor in good health.

The CDR3 bases are TGTGCCAGCAGTCCCGTAGGCAGCTCTGGAAACACCATATATTTT. It is translated as CASSPVGSSGNTIYF. V and J are TRBV6-2 or TRBV6-3 and TRBJ1-3; D not certain. In germline, CDR1 is MNHEY, CDR2 SVGEGT. The V gene lost 5 bases and the J gene lost 0 bases, with 11 bases spanning the gap. The CDR3 spans 15 residues.